The 19 T cell receptor beta chains below come from one sample, sequenced in a study of blood T cell repertoires in COVID-19. Here immunoSEQ multiplex PCR was the method, and the copy in TCRdb shows in-frame clones only, minus some. The sample shows around 260,000 clones, 75% to 95% of them seen only once. The specimen sequenced was PBMCs or T cells enriched from blood (not recorded which). These receptor sequences come from a woman aged 30 to 39 who had recovered from COVID-19.

The chain employs TRBV28 and TRBJ2-1; 10 bases are shared with TRBD2. This CDR3 has 15 amino acids. Germline trimming cut 5 bases from V and 7 bases from J; bases unmatched to any gene: 8. Per the germline V gene, CDR1 is MDHEN and CDR2 is SYDVKM. Here the CDR3 reads CASSGPSGRLNEQFF. CDR3 bases: TGTGCCAGCAGTGGGCCTAGCGGGAGATTGAATGAGCAGTTCTTC.

The chain combines TRBV14 with TRBJ1-6; tentative D call: TRBD1 (5 bases). Germline loops: CDR1 SGHDN, CDR2 FVKESK. Trimming left V 2 bases short and J 4 bases short, with 9 bases between. CDR3 length: 15 amino acids. The CDR3: CASSQIQGYNSPLHF. The DNA for the CDR3 is TGTGCCAGCAGCCAAATTCAGGGTTATAATTCACCCCTCCACTTT.

The chain has TRBV5-1 and TRBJ2-5, with 10 bases aligning to TRBD2. The germline V gene encodes CDR1 SGHRS and CDR2 YFSETQ. The V gene end was trimmed by 5 bases and the J gene end by 1 base; junction bases not matched to a gene: 14. This CDR3 contains 18 residues. CDR3 amino acids: CASSLRLAGALAQETQYF. The CDR3 nucleotides are TGCGCCAGCAGTTTGAGGCTAGCGGGAGCCCTTGCCCAAGAGACCCAGTACTTC.

This chain joins TRBV24-1 and TRBJ2-7; 11 nucleotides line up with TRBD1. Germline CDR1 KGHDR, CDR2 SFDVKD. Trimming at V came to 3 bases and at J to 0 bases, leaving 0 bases not matched to a gene. CDR3 length equals 15 residues. DNA of the CDR3: TGTGCCACCAGTGATGGGACAGGGGGCTCCTACGAGCAGTACTTC. This translates into CATSDGTGGSYEQYF.

The chain employs TRBV7-3 and TRBJ2-1; 14 nucleotides align to TRBD2. CDR1 and CDR2 from the germline V gene are SGHTA and FQGTGA. CDR3 length: 16 residues. The V segment lost 2 bases and the J segment 7 bases; nucleotides outside the gene matches: 4. CDR3 region: CASSLGTSGSTNEQFF. CDR3 in DNA: TGTGCCAGCAGCTTAGGGACTAGCGGGAGTACTAATGAGCAGTTCTTC.

This chain joins TRBV7-2 and TRBJ2-1, with 8 bases that match TRBD2. Germline-derived CDR1 and CDR2 are SGHTA and FQGNSA. The junction had 5 bases not matched to a gene; V was cut back by 3 bases and J by 4 bases. The CDR3 length is 15 residues. The CDR3 bases are TGTGCCAGCAGCTTCGATAGCGGGATATACAATGAGCAGTTCTTC. The encoded protein is CASSFDSGIYNEQFF.

This rearrangement joins TRBV7-8 to TRBJ2-3; no firm D call. The CDR3 spans 19 residues. The V and J ends lost 5 bases and 0 bases respectively, with 24 bases between them. Germline V gene lookup returns CDR1 SGHVS and CDR2 FQNEAQ. The CDR3 nucleotides read TGTGCCAGCAGCCCGAATCCTTTGGCCATCTTTCCTAGCACAGATACGCAGTATTTT. Residues: CASSPNPLAIFPSTDTQYF.

The chain joins TRBV5-1 to TRBJ2-7; 10 positions match TRBD1. With V trimmed by 4 bases and J by 0 bases, 7 bases remained unmatched. The CDR3 spans 16 residues. Germline V gene lookup returns CDR1 SGHRS and CDR2 YFSETQ. The CDR3 nucleotides read TGCGCCAGCAGCCTATCCGGGACAGGGGTCTCCTACGAGCAGTACTTC. Its protein is CASSLSGTGVSYEQYF.

The genes are TRBV7-3 and TRBJ2-3; 12 nucleotides line up with TRBD2. The V segment lost 5 bases and the J segment 6 bases; nucleotides outside the gene matches: 6. The CDR3 consists of 15 residues. Germline assignment: CDR1 SGHTA and CDR2 FQGTGA. The CDR3 DNA follows: TGTGCCAGCAGCACGCTAGCGGGAGGGCCCGATACGCAGTATTTT. This codes for CASSTLAGGPDTQYF.

The genes are TRBV4-1 and TRBJ2-2; D is possibly TRBD2 (6 bases). The CDR3 consists of 15 residues. The germline V and J ends were trimmed by 1 base and 8 bases, with 14 bases remaining between them. The V gene's germline CDR1 is MGHRA and CDR2 YSYEKL. The CDR3 protein is CASSQVTGVGGELFF. CDR3 nucleotide sequence: TGCGCCAGCAGCCAAGTTACGGGAGTCGGAGGGGAGCTGTTTTTT.

The chain recombines TRBV9 with TRBJ2-2, with TRBD2 matching 10 bases. The CDR3 contains 16 residues. Germline CDR1 is SGDLS and CDR2 is YYNGEE. The junction had 4 bases not matched to a gene; V was cut back by 4 bases and J by 1 base. For the CDR3, the DNA is TGTGCCAGCAGCCCGGGACTAGCGAAGAACACCGGGGAGCTGTTTTTT. Translating gives CASSPGLAKNTGELFF.

The genes are TRBV10-3 and TRBJ1-2, with 7 bases aligning to TRBD1. CDR1 is ENHRY, CDR2 SYGVKD, per germline. The CDR3 sequence is 15 residues long. Trimming at V came to 6 bases and at J to 8 bases, leaving 15 bases not matched to a gene. CDR3 nucleotide sequence: TGTGCCATCAGAGGGGACAGCGGCTTAGAAGGAGGCTACACCTTC. Amino acids: CAIRGDSGLEGGYTF.

This chain joins TRBV10-2 and TRBJ1-1, with D possibly matching TRBD1 (5 bases). The ends were cut back, 6 bases at V and 4 bases at J, with 12 bases in the middle. The germline gives CDR1 WSHSY, CDR2 SAAADI. The CDR3 contains 13 residues. In DNA form, the CDR3 reads TGCGCCAGCAGCCCCCAGGGAGGCACTGAAGCTTTCTTT. Its translation: CASSPQGGTEAFF.

The V gene is TRBV18, the J gene TRBJ1-2; 7 bases map to TRBD1. The germline V gene has CDR1 KGHSH and CDR2 LQKENI. V gave up 0 bases and J gave up 4 bases; unmatched junction bases: 5. There are 15 residues in the CDR3. CDR3 in DNA: TGTGCCAGCTCACCACCGAACAGGGGACCCTATGGCTACACCTTC. Its protein is CASSPPNRGPYGYTF.

V gene TRBV6-2 or TRBV6-3 combines with J gene TRBJ2-1; 13 bases line up with TRBD2. Germline assignment: CDR1 MNHEY and CDR2 SVGEGT. Germline trimming cut 0 bases from V and 5 bases from J; bases unmatched to any gene: 13. The CDR3 has 20 residues. CDR3 DNA sequence: TGTGCCAGCAGTTACTCGACTCCGGTGACTAGCGGGAGGTGGGACAATGAGCAGTTCTTC. Its translation is CASSYSTPVTSGRWDNEQFF.

The V and J genes are TRBV6-5 and TRBJ1-6, with 7 bases identical to TRBD1. CDR1 is MNHEY, CDR2 SVGAGI, per germline. Trimming removed 10 bases from V and 7 bases from J; junction bases left unmatched: 4. The length of the CDR3 is 12 residues. CDR3 loop: CAIRTGNSPLHF. In DNA, the CDR3 is TGTGCCATACGGACAGGCAATTCACCCCTCCACTTT.

The chain employs TRBV15 and TRBJ2-1; the match to TRBD2 covers 8 bases. The CDR3 totals 16 residues. Germline loops: CDR1 LNHNV, CDR2 YYDKDF (reference sequence). J gave up 7 bases and V 4 bases, and 12 bases lay outside the gene matches. This CDR3 reads CATSNKREWNENEQFF. CDR3 nucleotide sequence: TGTGCCACCAGCAATAAGCGGGAGTGGAATGAAAATGAGCAGTTCTTC. Complete variable domain (other parts from reference TRBV15 and TRBJ2-1): DAMVIQNPRYQVTQFGKPVTLSCSQTLNHNVMYWYQQKSSQAPKLLFHYYDKDFNNEADTPDNFQSRRPNTSFCFLDIRSPGLGDTAMYLCATSNKREWNENEQFFGPGTRLTVL.

The genes are TRBV6-5 and TRBJ2-4; D perhaps matches TRBD1 (5 bases). CDR3 length equals 14 residues. The germline V and J ends were trimmed by 7 bases and 8 bases, with 18 bases remaining between them. In germline, CDR1 is MNHEY, CDR2 SVGAGI. In DNA form, the CDR3 reads TGTGCCAGCAAGCCGGGTTCCTCCAGGGACATTCAGTACTTC. Encoded protein: CASKPGSSRDIQYF.

The V call is TRBV5-4, the J call TRBJ2-3; the match to TRBD2 covers 9 bases. Germline CDR1 is SGHNT and CDR2 is YYREEE (reference sequence). The CDR3 covers 17 residues. The V gene end was trimmed by 0 bases and the J gene end by 6 bases; junction bases not matched to a gene: 11. CDR3 sequence: CASSLVLAGGPRDTQYF. The CDR3 DNA reads TGTGCCAGCAGCTTGGTTCTTGCGGGAGGGCCTAGGGATACGCAGTATTTT.